The T cell receptor beta chain described here comes from a study of cytotoxic CD8 clonotypes in ibrutinib-treated CLL. Study overall: Among patients, about 25 responded partially and 2 completely; approximately 15 then stayed remitted and around 12 progressed after median approximately 72 months. Patients gave response samples after a median 12 months of treatment, range 6 to 36.

Germline lookup yields CDR1 LNHDA and CDR2 SQIVND (reference sequence). V lost 5 bases to trimming and J lost 6 bases; unmatched junction nucleotides: 20. This CDR3 has 18 amino acids. Only in-frame clones appear in the TCRdb table, and some are missing; sequencing was by immunoSEQ multiplex PCR. The sample records 250,000 or so clones, 70% being singletons. The rearrangement uses TRBV19 and TRBJ2-5; 8 bases are shared with TRBD1. The receptor comes from a human donor with chronic lymphocytic leukemia. The sequencing here drew on PBMCs, taken after 24 months of ibrutinib treatment. The CDR3 bases are TGTGCCAGTAGTGAAAGGCCCGCCGCAGGGGGCGTTTCACAGACCCAGTACTTC. Protein sequence: CASSERPAAGGVSQTQYF. The whole variable domain, filled in from reference TRBV19 and TRBJ2-5, reads DGGITQSPKYLFRKEGQNVTLSCEQNLNHDAMYWYRQDPGQGLRLIYYSQIVNDFQKGDIAEGYSVSREKKESFPLTVTSAQKNPTAFYLCASSERPAAGGVSQTQYFGPGTRLLVL.